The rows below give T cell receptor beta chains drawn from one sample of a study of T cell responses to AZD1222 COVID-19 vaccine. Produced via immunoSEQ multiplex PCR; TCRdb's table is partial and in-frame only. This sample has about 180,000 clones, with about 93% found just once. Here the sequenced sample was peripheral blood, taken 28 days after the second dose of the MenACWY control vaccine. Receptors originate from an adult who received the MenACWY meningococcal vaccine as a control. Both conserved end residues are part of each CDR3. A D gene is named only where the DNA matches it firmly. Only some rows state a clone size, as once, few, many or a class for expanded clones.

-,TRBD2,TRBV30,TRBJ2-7,CAFLPSGGYEQYF,TGTGCCTTCCTCCCTAGCGGGGGCTACGAGCAGTACTTC
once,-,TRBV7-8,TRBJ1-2,CASSLRQLPDGYTF,TGTGCCAGCAGCCTTAGACAGCTCCCGGATGGCTACACCTTC
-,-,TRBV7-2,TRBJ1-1,CASSFGGLETEAFF,TGTGCCAGCAGCTTTGGGGGGTTGGAGACTGAAGCTTTCTTT
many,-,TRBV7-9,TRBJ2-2,CASSLRANTGELFF,TGTGCCAGCAGCTTACGGGCGAACACCGGGGAGCTGTTTTTT
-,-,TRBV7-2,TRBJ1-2,CASSLRGFSPNYGYTF,TGTGCCAGCAGCTTACGGGGTTTCAGTCCTAACTATGGCTACACCTTC
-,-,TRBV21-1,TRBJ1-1,CASSKDTVRDTEAFF,TGTGCCAGCAGCAAAGACACAGTGAGGGACACTGAAGCTTTCTTT
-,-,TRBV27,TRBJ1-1,CASSSSGVWGTEAFF,TGTGCCAGCAGTTCCTCGGGGGTGTGGGGGACTGAAGCTTTCTTT
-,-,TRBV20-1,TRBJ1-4,CSASHLSNEKLFF,TGCAGTGCTAGTCATCTGTCGAATGAAAAACTGTTTTTT
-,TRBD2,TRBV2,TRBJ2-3,CASSERGGGTDTQYF,TGTGCCAGCAGTGAACGCGGGGGAGGAACAGATACGCAGTATTTT
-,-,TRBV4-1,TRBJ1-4,CASRGREEKLFF,TGCGCCAGCAGGGGGCGTGAGGAAAAACTGTTTTTT
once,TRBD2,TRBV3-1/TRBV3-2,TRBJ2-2,CATRPGGRTGELFF,TGTGCCACCCGGCCGGGGGGGCGGACCGGGGAGCTGTTTTTT
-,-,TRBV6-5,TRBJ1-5,CASSYSGRVSNQPQHF,TGTGCCAGCAGTTACTCGGGCAGGGTTTCCAATCAGCCCCAGCATTTT
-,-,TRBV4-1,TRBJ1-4,CASSLTPGTADEKLFF,TGCGCCAGCAGCCTCACCCCAGGGACGGCGGATGAAAAACTGTTTTTT
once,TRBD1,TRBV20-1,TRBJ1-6,CSASSQGAKNSPLHF,TGCAGTGCTAGTTCACAGGGGGCGAAAAATTCACCCCTCCACTTT
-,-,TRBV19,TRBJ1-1,CASSVHGGGIEAFF,TGTGCCAGTAGTGTTCATGGGGGAGGAATAGAAGCTTTCTTT
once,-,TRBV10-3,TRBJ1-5,CAISEFTSNQPQHF,TGTGCCATCAGTGAGTTCACTAGCAATCAGCCCCAGCATTTT
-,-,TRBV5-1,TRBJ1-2,CASNRDGGAPGNYGYTF,TGCGCCAGCAACCGGGACGGCGGCGCGCCCGGGAACTATGGCTACACCTTC
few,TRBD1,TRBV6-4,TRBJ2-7,CASTAGDRGYEQYF,TGTGCCAGCACCGCGGGGGACAGGGGCTACGAGCAGTACTTC
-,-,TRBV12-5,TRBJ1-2,CASGLVLGFGYTF,TGTGCTAGTGGTTTGGTATTGGGGTTCGGCTACACCTTC
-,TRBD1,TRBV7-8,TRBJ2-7,CASSLQGILSYEQYF,TGTGCCAGCAGCCTACAGGGGATACTCTCCTACGAGCAGTACTTC
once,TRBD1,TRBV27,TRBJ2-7,CASSRQGASYEQYF,TGTGCCAGCAGTCGACAGGGGGCGTCCTACGAGCAGTACTTC
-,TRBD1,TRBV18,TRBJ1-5,CASSPRDRVNQPQHF,TGTGCCAGCTCACCGCGGGACAGAGTTAATCAGCCCCAGCATTTT
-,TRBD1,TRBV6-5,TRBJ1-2,CASPGTGNYGYTF,TGTGCCAGTCCCGGGACAGGGAACTATGGCTACACCTTC
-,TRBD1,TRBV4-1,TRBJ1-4,CASSQGQGGGANEKLFF,TGCGCCAGCAGCCAAGGACAGGGAGGGGGGGCTAATGAAAAACTGTTTTTT
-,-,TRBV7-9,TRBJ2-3,CASSLVGTDTQYF,TGTGCCAGCAGCTTAGTCGGCACAGATACGCAGTATTTT
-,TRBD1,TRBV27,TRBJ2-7,CASSPTGPTGGQYF,TGTGCCAGCAGTCCCACAGGTCCAACAGGGGGGCAGTACTTC
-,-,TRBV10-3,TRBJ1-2,CAISVDSNYGYTF,TGTGCCATCAGTGTAGATTCTAACTATGGCTACACCTTC
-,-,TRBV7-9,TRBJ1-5,CASSPTGQPQHF,TGTGCCAGCAGCCCAACCGGGCAGCCCCAGCATTTT
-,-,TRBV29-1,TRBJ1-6,CSGGRDSYNSPLHF,TGCAGCGGGGGTAGGGACTCCTATAATTCACCCCTCCACTTT
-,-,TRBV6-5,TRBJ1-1,CASRPLTGANTEAFF,TGTGCCAGCAGGCCCCTGACGGGGGCGAATACTGAAGCTTTCTTT
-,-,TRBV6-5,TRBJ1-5,CASRARQPQHF,TGTGCCAGCAGGGCGCGGCAGCCCCAGCATTTT